This T cell receptor (beta chain) was sequenced during a study of blood T cell repertoires in COVID-19. Study details: The origin of the acute and convalescent COVID-19 samples was the United States, Italy and Spain. Sources were T cells, B-cell-depleted T cells, or PBMCs; the material itself was cDNA or gDNA.

Authors' data handling: Researchers report that nucleated cell counts were estimated from reference gene primer amplification. Libraries were prepared by immunoSEQ multiplex PCR; TCRdb keeps only in-frame clonotypes and omits some of them. That table gives V, J and clone size, and the DNA gave D and trimming. The sample has 100,000 to 150,000 clones; over 80% are singletons. This clone has just one count. V lost 1 base to trimming and J lost 7 bases, with 4 bases between them. This CDR3 has 12 amino acids. Germline V gene lookup returns CDR1 LNHNV and CDR2 YYDKDF (reference sequence). The rearrangement uses TRBV15 and TRBJ2-2; D is unclear. The clonotype was recovered from a man aged 55 to 70 with acute or convalescent COVID-19. Sample: peripheral blood. The CDR3 region has the DNA TGTGCCACCAGCAGAGGTAGCGGGGAGCTGTTTTTT. As protein: CATSRGSGELFF. Full variable domain (outside the CDR3, taken from reference TRBV15 and TRBJ2-2): DAMVIQNPRYQVTQFGKPVTLSCSQTLNHNVMYWYQQKSSQAPKLLFHYYDKDFNNEADTPDNFQSRRPNTSFCFLDIRSPGLGDTAMYLCATSRGSGELFFGEGSRLTVL.